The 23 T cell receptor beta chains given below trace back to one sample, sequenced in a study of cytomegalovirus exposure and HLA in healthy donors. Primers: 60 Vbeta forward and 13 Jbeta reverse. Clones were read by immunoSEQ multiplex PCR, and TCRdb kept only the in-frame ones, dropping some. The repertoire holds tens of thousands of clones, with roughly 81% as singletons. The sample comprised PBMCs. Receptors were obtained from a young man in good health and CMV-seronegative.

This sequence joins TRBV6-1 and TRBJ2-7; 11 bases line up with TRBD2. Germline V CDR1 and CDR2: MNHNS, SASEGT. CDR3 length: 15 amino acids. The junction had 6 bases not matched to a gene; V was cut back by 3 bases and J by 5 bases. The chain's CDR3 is CASSDNTSGSHEQYF. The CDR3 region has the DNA TGTGCCAGCAGTGACAATACTAGCGGGAGCCACGAGCAGTACTTC.

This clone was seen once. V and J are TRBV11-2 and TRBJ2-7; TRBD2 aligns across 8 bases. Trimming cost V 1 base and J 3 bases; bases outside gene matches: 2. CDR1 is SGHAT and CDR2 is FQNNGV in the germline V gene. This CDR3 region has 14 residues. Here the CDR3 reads CASSLVSGSYEQYF. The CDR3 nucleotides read TGTGCCAGCAGCTTAGTCAGCGGGAGCTACGAGCAGTACTTC.

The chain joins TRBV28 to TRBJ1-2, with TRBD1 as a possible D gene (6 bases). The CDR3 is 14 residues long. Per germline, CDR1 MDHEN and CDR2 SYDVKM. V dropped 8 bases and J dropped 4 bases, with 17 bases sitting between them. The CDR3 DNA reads TGTGCCAGCGGGCTGCCAGGGGCCGTCTATGGCTACACCTTC. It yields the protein CASGLPGAVYGYTF.

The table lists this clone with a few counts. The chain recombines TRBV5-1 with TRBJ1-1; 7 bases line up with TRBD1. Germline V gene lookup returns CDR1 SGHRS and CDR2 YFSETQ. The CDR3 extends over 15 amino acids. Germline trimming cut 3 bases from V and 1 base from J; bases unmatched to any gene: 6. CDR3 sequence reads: CASSSGQDSNTEAFF. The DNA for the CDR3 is TGCGCCAGCAGCTCCGGACAGGATTCGAACACTGAAGCTTTCTTT.

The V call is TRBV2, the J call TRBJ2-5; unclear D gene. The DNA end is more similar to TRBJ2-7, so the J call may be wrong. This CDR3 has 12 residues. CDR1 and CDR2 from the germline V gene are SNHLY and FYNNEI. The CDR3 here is CASSETALEQYF. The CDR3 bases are TGTGCCAGCAGTGAAACAGCCCTCGAGCAGTACTTC.

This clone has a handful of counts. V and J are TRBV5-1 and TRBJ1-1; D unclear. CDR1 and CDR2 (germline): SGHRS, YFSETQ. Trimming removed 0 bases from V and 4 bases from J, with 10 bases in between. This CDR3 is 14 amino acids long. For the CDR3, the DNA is TGCGCCAGCAGCTTGGCCTCCGAAGCCACTGAAGCTTTCTTT. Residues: CASSLASEATEAFF.

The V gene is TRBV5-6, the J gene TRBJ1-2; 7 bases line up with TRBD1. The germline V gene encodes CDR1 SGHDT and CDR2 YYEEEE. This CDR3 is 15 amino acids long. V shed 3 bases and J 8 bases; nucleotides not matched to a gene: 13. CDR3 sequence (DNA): TGTGCCAGCAGCTGGACACTTACAGGGGTGGAGGGCTACACCTTC. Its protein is CASSWTLTGVEGYTF.

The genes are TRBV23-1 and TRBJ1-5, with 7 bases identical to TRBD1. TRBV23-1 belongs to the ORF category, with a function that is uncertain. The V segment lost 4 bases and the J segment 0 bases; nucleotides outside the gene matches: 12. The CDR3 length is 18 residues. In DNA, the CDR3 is TGCGCCAGCAGTCCCCCCGACAGGGATTTTTATAGCAATCAGCCCCAGCATTTT. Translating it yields CASSPPDRDFYSNQPQHF.

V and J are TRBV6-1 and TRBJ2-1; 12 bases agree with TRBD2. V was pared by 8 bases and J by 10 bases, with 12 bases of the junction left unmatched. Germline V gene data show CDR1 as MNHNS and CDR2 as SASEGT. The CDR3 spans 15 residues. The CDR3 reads CASSRPTSGRYEQFF. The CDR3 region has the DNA TGTGCCAGCTCGAGACCCACTAGCGGGAGGTACGAGCAGTTCTTC.

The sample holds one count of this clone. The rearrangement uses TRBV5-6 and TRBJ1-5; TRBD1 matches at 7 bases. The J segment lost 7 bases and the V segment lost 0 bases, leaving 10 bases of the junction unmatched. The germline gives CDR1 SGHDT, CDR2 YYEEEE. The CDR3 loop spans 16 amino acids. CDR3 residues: CASSLGGDDRVQPQHF. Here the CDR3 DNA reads TGTGCCAGCAGCTTGGGGGGGGACGACAGGGTCCAGCCCCAGCATTTT.

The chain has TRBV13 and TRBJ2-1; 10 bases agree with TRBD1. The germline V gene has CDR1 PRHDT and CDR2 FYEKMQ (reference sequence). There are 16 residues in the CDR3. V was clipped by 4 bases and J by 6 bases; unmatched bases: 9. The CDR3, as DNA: TGTGCCAGCAGCTCCATTCGACAGGGGGCTCGCAATGAGCAGTTCTTC. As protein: CASSSIRQGARNEQFF.

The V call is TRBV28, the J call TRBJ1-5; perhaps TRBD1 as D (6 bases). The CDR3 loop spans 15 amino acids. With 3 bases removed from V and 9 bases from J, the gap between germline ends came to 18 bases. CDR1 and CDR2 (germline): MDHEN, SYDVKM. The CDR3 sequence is CASSFQGSPSRPQHF. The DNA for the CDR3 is TGTGCCAGCAGTTTCCAGGGGTCCCCTTCCCGGCCCCAGCATTTT.

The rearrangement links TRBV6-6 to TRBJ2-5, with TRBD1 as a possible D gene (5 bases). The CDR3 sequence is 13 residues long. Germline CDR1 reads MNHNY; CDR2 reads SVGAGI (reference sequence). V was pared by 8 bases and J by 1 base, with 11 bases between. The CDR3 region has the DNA TGTGCCAGCTGTACTCAGGGCCAAGAGACCCAGTACTTC. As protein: CASCTQGQETQYF.

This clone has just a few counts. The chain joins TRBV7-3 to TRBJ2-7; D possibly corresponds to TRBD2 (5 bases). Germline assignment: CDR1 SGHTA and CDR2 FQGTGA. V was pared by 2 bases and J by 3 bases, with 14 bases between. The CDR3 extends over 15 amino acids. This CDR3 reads CASSLGGPPFYEQYF. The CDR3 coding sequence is TGTGCCAGCAGCTTAGGCGGGCCTCCTTTCTACGAGCAGTACTTC. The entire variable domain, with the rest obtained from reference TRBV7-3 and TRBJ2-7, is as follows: GAGVSQTPSNKVTEKGKYVELRCDPISGHTALYWYRQSLGQGPEFLIYFQGTGAADDSGLPNDRFFAVRPEGSVSTLKIQRTERGDSAVYLCASSLGGPPFYEQYFGPGTRLTVT.

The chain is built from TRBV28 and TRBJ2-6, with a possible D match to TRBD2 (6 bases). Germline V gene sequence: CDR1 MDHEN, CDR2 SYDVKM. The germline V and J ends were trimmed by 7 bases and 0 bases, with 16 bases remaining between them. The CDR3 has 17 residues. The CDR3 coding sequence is TGTGCCAGCAACGGGGGACGGTTAAGCTCTGGGGCCAACGTCCTGACTTTC. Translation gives CASNGGRLSSGANVLTF.

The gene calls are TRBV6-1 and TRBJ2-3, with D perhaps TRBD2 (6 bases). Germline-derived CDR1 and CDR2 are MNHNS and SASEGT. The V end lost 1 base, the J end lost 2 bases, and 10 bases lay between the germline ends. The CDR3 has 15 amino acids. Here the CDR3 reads CASSEGWTTTDTQYF. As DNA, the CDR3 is TGTGCCAGCAGTGAAGGGTGGACTACCACAGATACGCAGTATTTT.

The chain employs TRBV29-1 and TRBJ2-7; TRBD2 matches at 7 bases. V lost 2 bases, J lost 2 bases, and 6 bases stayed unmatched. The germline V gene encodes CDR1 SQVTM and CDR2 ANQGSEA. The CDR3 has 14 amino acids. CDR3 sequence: CSVERQGGTYEQYF. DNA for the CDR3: TGCAGCGTTGAAAGGCAGGGAGGGACCTACGAGCAGTACTTC.

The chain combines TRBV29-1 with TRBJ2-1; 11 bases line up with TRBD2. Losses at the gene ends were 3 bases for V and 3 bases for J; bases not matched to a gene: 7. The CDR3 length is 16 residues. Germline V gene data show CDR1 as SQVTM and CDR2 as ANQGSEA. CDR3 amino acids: CSVDQTGTSGYNEQFF. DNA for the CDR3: TGCAGCGTTGATCAGACCGGGACTAGCGGCTACAATGAGCAGTTCTTC.

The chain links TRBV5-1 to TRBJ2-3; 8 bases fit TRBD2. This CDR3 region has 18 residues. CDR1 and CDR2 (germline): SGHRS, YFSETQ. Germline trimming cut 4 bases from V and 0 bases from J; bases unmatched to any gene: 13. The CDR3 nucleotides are TGCGCCAGCAGCGAAGGGCTAGCGGGCGTTGCTAGCACAGATACGCAGTATTTT. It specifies CASSEGLAGVASTDTQYF.

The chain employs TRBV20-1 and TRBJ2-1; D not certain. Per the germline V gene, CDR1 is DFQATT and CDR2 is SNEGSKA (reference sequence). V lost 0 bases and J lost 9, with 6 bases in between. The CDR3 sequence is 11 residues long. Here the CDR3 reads CSARDPGEQFF. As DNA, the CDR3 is TGCAGTGCTAGAGATCCAGGTGAGCAGTTCTTC.

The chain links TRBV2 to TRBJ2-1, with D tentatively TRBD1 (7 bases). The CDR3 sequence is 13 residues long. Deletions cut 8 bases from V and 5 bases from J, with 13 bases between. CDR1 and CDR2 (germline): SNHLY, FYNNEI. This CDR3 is CASGQDYDNEQFF. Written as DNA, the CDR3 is TGTGCCAGCGGACAGGACTACGACAATGAGCAGTTCTTC.

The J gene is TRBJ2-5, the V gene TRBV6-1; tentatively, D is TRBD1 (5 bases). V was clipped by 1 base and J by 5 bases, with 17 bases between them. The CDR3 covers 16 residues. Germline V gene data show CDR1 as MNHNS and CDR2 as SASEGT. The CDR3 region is CASSEGGRAPGETQYF. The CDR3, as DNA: TGTGCCAGCAGTGAAGGGGGCAGGGCTCCCGGGGAGACCCAGTACTTC.

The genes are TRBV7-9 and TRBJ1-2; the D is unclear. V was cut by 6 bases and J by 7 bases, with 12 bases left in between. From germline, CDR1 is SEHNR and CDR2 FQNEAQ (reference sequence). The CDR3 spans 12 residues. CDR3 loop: CASSPTGSGYTF. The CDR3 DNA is TGTGCCAGCAGTCCCACGGGTTCTGGCTACACCTTC.